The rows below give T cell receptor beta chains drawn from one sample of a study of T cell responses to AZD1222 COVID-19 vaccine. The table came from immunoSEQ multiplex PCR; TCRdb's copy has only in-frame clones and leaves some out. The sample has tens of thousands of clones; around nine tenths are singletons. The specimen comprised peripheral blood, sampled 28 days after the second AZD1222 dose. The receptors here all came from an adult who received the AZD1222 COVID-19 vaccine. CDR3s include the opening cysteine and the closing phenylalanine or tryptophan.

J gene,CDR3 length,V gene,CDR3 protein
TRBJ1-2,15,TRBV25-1,CASADPAGSDYGYTF
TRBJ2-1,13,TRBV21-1,CASSAGRTSGQFF
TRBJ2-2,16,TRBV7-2,CASSPGLAGVAGELFF
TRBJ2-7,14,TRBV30,CAWTSGTVTYEQYF
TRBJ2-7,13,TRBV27,CASSLSGVNEQYF
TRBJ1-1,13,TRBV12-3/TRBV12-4,CASSLTGITEAFF
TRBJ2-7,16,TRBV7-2,CASSLALTSGGYEQYF
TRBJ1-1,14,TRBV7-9,CASSSTTGDTEAFF
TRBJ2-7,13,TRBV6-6,CASSHTGTLEQYF
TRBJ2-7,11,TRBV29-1,CSVWDSYEQYF
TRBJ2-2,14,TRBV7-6,CASSLGGSGGELFF
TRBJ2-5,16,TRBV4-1,CASSQYEMAGDQTQYF
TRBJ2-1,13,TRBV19,CASSMRTPHEQFF
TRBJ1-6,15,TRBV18,CASSPQEGGNSPLHF
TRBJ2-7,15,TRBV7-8,CASRVRSGKSAEQYF
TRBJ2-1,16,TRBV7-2,CASSLVGAGFGNEQFF
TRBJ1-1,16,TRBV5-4,CASSLGPGEANTEAFF
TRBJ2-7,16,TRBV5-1,CASSLGTVPLSYEQYF
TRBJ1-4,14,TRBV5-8,CASSLLGMGEKLFF
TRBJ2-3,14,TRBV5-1,CASSSRQGADTQYF
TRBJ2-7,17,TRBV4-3,CASSQSVVRVSSSEQYF
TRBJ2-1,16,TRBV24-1,CATSDPGLAGNRVQFF